The 7 T cell receptor beta chains below were found in one sample sequenced in a study of T cell responses to AZD1222 COVID-19 vaccine. TCRdb's copy holds only in-frame clones and misses some; the assay was immunoSEQ multiplex PCR. The repertoire holds around 180,000 clones, with around 89% as singletons. The specimen was peripheral blood, collected 28 days after the second AZD1222 dose. Receptors originate from an adult who received the AZD1222 COVID-19 vaccine.

CDR3 sequence reads: CASSLDMVQETQYF. In DNA, the CDR3 is TGTGCCAGCAGCTTAGATATGGTTCAAGAGACCCAGTACTTC. V is TRBV13 and J is TRBJ2-5; unclear D gene. The V and J ends lost 1 base and 2 bases respectively, with 8 bases between them. Germline V gene sequence: CDR1 PRHDT, CDR2 FYEKMQ (reference sequence). The CDR3 totals 14 residues.

The chain joins TRBV28 to TRBJ2-7, with a possible D match to TRBD2 (5 bases). Germline CDR1 MDHEN, CDR2 SYDVKM. Trimming took off 11 bases at V and 4 bases at J, with 21 bases between the two ends. This CDR3 comprises 14 residues. The CDR3 coding sequence is TGTGCCGTTGCGGCCACGTCGGGAAGATACGAGCAGTACTTC. It yields the protein CAVAATSGRYEQYF.

V is TRBV27 and J is TRBJ2-7, with 7 bases aligning to TRBD1. The CDR3 spans 16 residues. After removal of 6 bases from V and 0 bases from J, the junction contained 11 bases not matched to a gene. Germline CDR1 and CDR2: MNHEY and SMNVEV (reference sequence). As DNA, the CDR3 is TGTGCCAGCAGCCCTAGGAGGACAGGAGGCTCCTACGAGCAGTACTTC. Residues: CASSPRRTGGSYEQYF.

This chain connects TRBV5-1 to TRBJ1-3; D is possibly TRBD1 (6 bases). V gave up 4 bases and J gave up 2 bases, with 13 bases separating them. CDR3 length: 15 residues. In germline, CDR1 is SGHRS, CDR2 YFSETQ. CDR3 amino acids: CASSPFDRTGNTIYF. CDR3 bases: TGCGCCAGCAGCCCGTTCGACAGGACTGGAAACACCATATATTTT.

The genes are TRBV6-4 and TRBJ2-3, with TRBD2 as a possible D gene (6 bases). Per the germline V gene, CDR1 is MRHNA and CDR2 is SNTAGT. The V and J ends lost 0 bases and 2 bases respectively, with 9 bases between them. The CDR3 is 15 residues long. The CDR3 is CASSDSSGATDTQYF. The CDR3 DNA reads as TGTGCCAGCAGTGACTCTAGCGGAGCCACAGATACGCAGTATTTT.

The gene calls are TRBV7-3 and TRBJ2-2, with TRBD2 as a possible D gene (5 bases). Trimming removed 6 bases from V and 6 bases from J, with 14 bases in between. This CDR3 contains 14 residues. Looked up from germline, CDR1 is SGHTA and CDR2 is FQGTGA. CDR3 coding DNA: TGTGCCAGCAGTCTGATACTAGACGCCGGGGAGCTGTTTTTT. It specifies CASSLILDAGELFF.

The chain couples TRBV28 to TRBJ2-1, with D unresolved. The CDR3 spans 14 residues. The ends were cut back, 2 bases at V and 0 bases at J, with 5 bases in the middle. Germline values: CDR1 MDHEN, CDR2 SYDVKM. CDR3: CASSLTGSYNEQFF. The CDR3 nucleotides read TGTGCCAGCAGTTTAACCGGCTCCTACAATGAGCAGTTCTTC. Combining the CDR3 with reference TRBV28 and TRBJ2-1 gives the whole variable domain DVKVTQSSRYLVKRTGEKVFLECVQDMDHENMFWYRQDPGLGLRLIYFSYDVKMKEKGDIPEGYSVSREKKERFSLILESASTNQTSMYLCASSLTGSYNEQFFGPGTRLTVL.